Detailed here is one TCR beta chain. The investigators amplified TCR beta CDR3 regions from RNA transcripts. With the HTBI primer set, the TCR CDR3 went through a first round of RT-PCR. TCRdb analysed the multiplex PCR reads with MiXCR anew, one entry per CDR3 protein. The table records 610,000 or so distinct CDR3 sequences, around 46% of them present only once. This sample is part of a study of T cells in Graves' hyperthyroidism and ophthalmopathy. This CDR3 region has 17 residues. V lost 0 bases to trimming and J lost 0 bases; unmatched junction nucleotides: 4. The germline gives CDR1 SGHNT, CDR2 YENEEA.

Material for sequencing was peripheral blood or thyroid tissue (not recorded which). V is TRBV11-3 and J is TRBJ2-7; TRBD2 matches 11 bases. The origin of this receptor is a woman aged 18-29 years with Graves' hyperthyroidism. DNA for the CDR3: TGTGCCAGCAGCTTAGAGCCGGGACTAGCGGTCTCCTACGAGCAGTACTTC. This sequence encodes CASSLEPGLAVSYEQYF.